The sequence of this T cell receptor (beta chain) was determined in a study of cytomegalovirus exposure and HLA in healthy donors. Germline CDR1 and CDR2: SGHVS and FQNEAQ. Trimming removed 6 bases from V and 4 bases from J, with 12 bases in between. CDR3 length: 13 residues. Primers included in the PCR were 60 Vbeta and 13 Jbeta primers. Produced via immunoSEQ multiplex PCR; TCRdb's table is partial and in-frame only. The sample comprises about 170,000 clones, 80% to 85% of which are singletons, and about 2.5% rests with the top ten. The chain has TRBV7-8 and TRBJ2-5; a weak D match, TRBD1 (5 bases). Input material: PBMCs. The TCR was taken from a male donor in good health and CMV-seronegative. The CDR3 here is CASSATGGETQYF. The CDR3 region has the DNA TGTGCCAGCAGTGCAACAGGTGGAGAGACCCAGTACTTC.